The T cell receptor (beta chain) described here comes from a study of blood T cell repertoires in COVID-19. Turning to the study itself: Researchers got acute and convalescent COVID-19 samples from the United States, Italy and Spain. The analysed material was cDNA or gDNA that came from T cells, B-cell-depleted T cells, or PBMCs.

In the authors' methods: Amplifying reference gene primers gave estimates of nucleated cell counts. Some clones are missing from TCRdb's copy, which holds only in-frame ones; the method was immunoSEQ multiplex PCR. V and J calls and clone size are given by that table; D and trimming were obtained from the DNA. The sample lists around 260,000 clones; more than 75% were seen once. The V gene end was trimmed by 2 bases and the J gene end by 2 bases; junction bases not matched to a gene: 5. The CDR3 spans 16 residues. CDR1 is LGHNA, CDR2 YNFKEQ, per germline. This clone was seen only once. J is TRBJ2-1 and V is TRBV4-2, with 8 positions matching TRBD2. The sequenced sample was peripheral blood. The clonotype comes from a man aged 40-50 years who had recovered from COVID-19. CDR3 DNA: TGTGCCAGCAGCCAACTCGCGGGAGGTGCCTACAATGAGCAGTTCTTC. Its translation is CASSQLAGGAYNEQFF.